Listed below are T cell receptor beta chains from one sample, sequenced in a study of blood T cell repertoires in COVID-19. Sequencing was performed with immunoSEQ multiplex PCR; in TCRdb, only in-frame clones are kept and a portion is missing. The sample includes around 150,000 clones, roughly 80% of them seen just once. Sequencing input: peripheral blood. These receptors originate from an older man with acute or convalescent COVID-19. Each CDR3 is given with its conserved first and last residue. The D gene is left open where the match is weak. Size is stated for part of the rows, as once, few or many counts, or as a class when the clone is expanded.

D gene: TRBD1
clone size: NA
J gene: TRBJ2-5
V gene: TRBV12-5
CDR3 protein: CASGLASGGRGETQYF
CDR3 DNA: TGTGCTAGTGGTTTGGCATCAGGGGGCAGGGGTGAGACCCAGTACTTC

D gene: NA
clone size: NA
J gene: TRBJ1-1
V gene: TRBV19
CDR3 protein: CASTTNMNTEAFF
CDR3 DNA: TGTGCCAGTACGACAAACATGAACACTGAAGCTTTCTTT

D gene: NA
clone size: once
J gene: TRBJ1-1
V gene: TRBV6-5
CDR3 protein: CASSYSNRNTEAFF
CDR3 DNA: TGTGCCAGCAGTTACTCGAATAGGAACACTGAAGCTTTCTTT

D gene: NA
clone size: NA
J gene: TRBJ1-5
V gene: TRBV25-1
CDR3 protein: CASQGRNQPQHF
CDR3 DNA: TGTGCCAGCCAGGGTCGAAATCAGCCCCAGCATTTT

D gene: TRBD2
clone size: NA
J gene: TRBJ2-3
V gene: TRBV24-1
CDR3 protein: CATSDLAGAGTDTQYF
CDR3 DNA: TGTGCCACCAGTGACCTAGCGGGAGCGGGCACAGATACGCAGTATTTT

D gene: NA
clone size: NA
J gene: TRBJ2-2
V gene: TRBV7-3
CDR3 protein: CASSPTNSGELFF
CDR3 DNA: TGTGCCAGCAGCCCGACTAACAGCGGGGAGCTGTTTTTT

D gene: TRBD2
clone size: NA
J gene: TRBJ2-5
V gene: TRBV7-9
CDR3 protein: CASSLETSGGPLGETQYF
CDR3 DNA: TGTGCCAGCAGCTTAGAAACTAGCGGGGGCCCTTTGGGAGAGACCCAGTACTTC

D gene: NA
clone size: NA
J gene: TRBJ2-6
V gene: TRBV15
CDR3 protein: CATSREGVISGANVLTF
CDR3 DNA: TGTGCCACCAGCAGAGAAGGGGTAATCTCTGGGGCCAACGTCCTGACTTTC

D gene: NA
clone size: NA
J gene: TRBJ2-2
V gene: TRBV6-5
CDR3 protein: CASSYGAAGNTGELFF
CDR3 DNA: TGTGCCAGCAGTTACGGGGCGGCAGGGAACACCGGGGAGCTGTTTTTT

D gene: NA
clone size: NA
J gene: TRBJ2-7
V gene: TRBV27
CDR3 protein: CASSQRLSYEQYF
CDR3 DNA: TGTGCCAGCAGTCAGCGGCTCTCCTACGAGCAGTACTTC

D gene: NA
clone size: NA
J gene: TRBJ1-5
V gene: TRBV20-1
CDR3 protein: CSASRGEPQHF
CDR3 DNA: TGCAGTGCTAGTCGAGGAGAGCCCCAGCATTTT

D gene: TRBD1
clone size: many
J gene: TRBJ1-6
V gene: TRBV5-1
CDR3 protein: CASSLEFLGQGETPLHF
CDR3 DNA: TGCGCCAGCAGCTTGGAGTTCCTGGGACAGGGAGAAACACCCCTCCACTTT

D gene: TRBD2
clone size: NA
J gene: TRBJ2-1
V gene: TRBV5-4
CDR3 protein: CASSYRTSGGGVFF
CDR3 DNA: TGTGCCAGCAGCTATAGGACTAGCGGGGGGGGTGTGTTCTTC

D gene: NA
clone size: NA
J gene: TRBJ1-2
V gene: TRBV5-6
CDR3 protein: CASSLSSYGYTF
CDR3 DNA: TGTGCCAGCAGCTTGTCGTCCTATGGCTACACCTTC

D gene: TRBD2
clone size: NA
J gene: TRBJ2-7
V gene: TRBV29-1
CDR3 protein: CSVVGGGAIEQYF
CDR3 DNA: TGCAGCGTTGTGGGCGGGGGGGCAATCGAGCAGTACTTC

D gene: TRBD2
clone size: few
J gene: TRBJ2-7
V gene: TRBV3-1/TRBV3-2
CDR3 protein: CASSSYQGIASGRTTYEQYF
CDR3 DNA: TGTGCCAGCAGCAGTTATCAGGGGATAGCTAGCGGGAGGACGACCTACGAGCAGTACTTC

D gene: TRBD2
clone size: few
J gene: TRBJ2-2
V gene: TRBV9
CDR3 protein: CASSVAPILNLAGTGELFF
CDR3 DNA: TGTGCCAGCAGCGTAGCCCCCATCCTTAATCTAGCGGGGACCGGGGAGCTGTTTTTT

D gene: NA
clone size: once
J gene: TRBJ1-1
V gene: TRBV19
CDR3 protein: CASSYPGGEAFF
CDR3 DNA: TGTGCCAGTAGTTACCCCGGGGGAGAAGCTTTCTTT

D gene: NA
clone size: NA
J gene: TRBJ1-5
V gene: TRBV19
CDR3 protein: CASSPNAGQPQHF
CDR3 DNA: TGTGCCAGTAGTCCGAATGCAGGACAGCCCCAGCATTTT

D gene: TRBD1
clone size: NA
J gene: TRBJ2-7
V gene: TRBV5-1
CDR3 protein: CASSFTGGGEQYF
CDR3 DNA: TGCGCCAGCAGCTTCACAGGGGGCGGGGAGCAGTACTTC

D gene: NA
clone size: NA
J gene: TRBJ2-7
V gene: TRBV6-1
CDR3 protein: CASSEGVSGYEQYF
CDR3 DNA: TGTGCCAGCAGTGAAGGGGTTAGCGGCTACGAGCAGTACTTC

D gene: TRBD1
clone size: once
J gene: TRBJ2-7
V gene: TRBV25-1
CDR3 protein: CASSKTWGQTYEQYF
CDR3 DNA: TGTGCCAGCAGCAAGACCTGGGGACAGACCTACGAGCAGTACTTC

D gene: NA
clone size: NA
J gene: TRBJ2-6
V gene: TRBV27
CDR3 protein: CATRRGSGANVLTF
CDR3 DNA: TGTGCCACCAGGCGAGGCTCTGGGGCCAACGTCCTGACTTTC

D gene: NA
clone size: NA
J gene: TRBJ2-1
V gene: TRBV20-1
CDR3 protein: CSASLLVGHEQFF
CDR3 DNA: TGCAGTGCTAGTCTACTAGTTGGTCATGAGCAGTTCTTC

D gene: NA
clone size: NA
J gene: TRBJ2-7
V gene: TRBV5-1
CDR3 protein: CASSLVGDGYEQYF
CDR3 DNA: TGCGCCAGCAGCTTGGTAGGGGATGGATACGAGCAGTACTTC

D gene: NA
clone size: few
J gene: TRBJ1-2
V gene: TRBV13
CDR3 protein: CASSSSGVGYTF
CDR3 DNA: TGTGCCAGCAGCTCATCAGGGGTTGGCTACACCTTC

D gene: NA
clone size: NA
J gene: TRBJ2-7
V gene: TRBV28
CDR3 protein: CASSSPGGPSYEQYF
CDR3 DNA: TGTGCCAGCAGTTCCCCAGGGGGGCCCTCCTACGAGCAGTACTTC

D gene: NA
clone size: NA
J gene: TRBJ1-2
V gene: TRBV23-1
CDR3 protein: CASSPSGQGGYTF
CDR3 DNA: TGCGCCAGCAGTCCGTCCGGGCAGGGCGGCTACACCTTC

D gene: TRBD2
clone size: NA
J gene: TRBJ2-7
V gene: TRBV3-1/TRBV3-2
CDR3 protein: CASSPRTSGAVSYEQYF
CDR3 DNA: TGTGCCAGCAGCCCCCGGACTAGCGGAGCCGTCTCCTACGAGCAGTACTTC

D gene: NA
clone size: NA
J gene: TRBJ1-2
V gene: TRBV21-1
CDR3 protein: CASSKEGTGGNPVKLYGYTF
CDR3 DNA: TGTGCCAGCAGCAAAGAGGGGACAGGGGGCAACCCCGTAAAACTCTATGGCTACACCTTC

D gene: NA
clone size: NA
J gene: TRBJ1-4
V gene: TRBV3-1/TRBV3-2
CDR3 protein: CASSQVLGGRVEKLFF
CDR3 DNA: TGTGCCAGCAGCCAAGTGTTAGGAGGGCGGGTTGAAAAACTGTTTTTT

D gene: NA
clone size: NA
J gene: TRBJ1-5
V gene: TRBV2
CDR3 protein: CASSETGPGQPQHF
CDR3 DNA: TGTGCCAGCAGTGAGACAGGCCCTGGGCAGCCCCAGCATTTT

D gene: TRBD1
clone size: NA
J gene: TRBJ1-5
V gene: TRBV4-1
CDR3 protein: CASSQDDRAHQPQHF
CDR3 DNA: TGCGCCAGCAGCCAAGATGACAGGGCCCATCAGCCCCAGCATTTT

D gene: TRBD1
clone size: NA
J gene: TRBJ1-1
V gene: TRBV5-1
CDR3 protein: CASSLRPGQGNTEAFF
CDR3 DNA: TGCGCCAGCAGCCTCCGTCCGGGACAGGGGAACACTGAAGCTTTCTTT

D gene: TRBD2
clone size: NA
J gene: TRBJ2-3
V gene: TRBV15
CDR3 protein: CATSREGGLDGDTQYF
CDR3 DNA: TGTGCCACCAGCAGGGAAGGGGGACTAGATGGAGATACGCAGTATTTT

D gene: TRBD1
clone size: NA
J gene: TRBJ2-2
V gene: TRBV28
CDR3 protein: CASSPSGQGTGELFF
CDR3 DNA: TGTGCCAGCAGTCCCTCGGGACAGGGGACCGGGGAGCTGTTTTTT

D gene: NA
clone size: NA
J gene: TRBJ1-5
V gene: TRBV3-1/TRBV3-2
CDR3 protein: CASSQDGPYSNQPQHF
CDR3 DNA: TGTGCCAGCAGCCAAGATGGCCCTTATAGCAATCAGCCCCAGCATTTT

D gene: TRBD1
clone size: NA
J gene: TRBJ2-7
V gene: TRBV10-3
CDR3 protein: CAIADRSSGVNYEQYF
CDR3 DNA: TGTGCCATTGCGGACAGGTCCAGCGGAGTTAACTACGAGCAGTACTTC

D gene: NA
clone size: NA
J gene: TRBJ2-7
V gene: TRBV4-1
CDR3 protein: CASSQGHPSEFEQYF
CDR3 DNA: TGCGCCAGCAGCCAAGGACACCCTTCCGAATTTGAGCAGTACTTC

D gene: NA
clone size: NA
J gene: TRBJ2-3
V gene: TRBV2
CDR3 protein: CASGGARTDTQYF
CDR3 DNA: TGTGCCAGCGGAGGGGCGAGGACAGATACGCAGTATTTT

D gene: NA
clone size: once
J gene: TRBJ2-3
V gene: TRBV12-3/TRBV12-4
CDR3 protein: CASMWRDTQYF
CDR3 DNA: TGTGCCAGCATGTGGAGAGATACGCAGTATTTT

D gene: TRBD1
clone size: few
J gene: TRBJ2-4
V gene: TRBV7-2
CDR3 protein: CASSLVQGADIQYF
CDR3 DNA: TGTGCCAGCAGCTTAGTACAGGGGGCTGACATTCAGTACTTC

D gene: TRBD2
clone size: NA
J gene: TRBJ2-5
V gene: TRBV20-1
CDR3 protein: CSASQNWGLAGGPKETQYF
CDR3 DNA: TGCAGTGCTAGTCAGAATTGGGGACTAGCGGGGGGGCCGAAAGAGACCCAGTACTTC

D gene: TRBD1
clone size: NA
J gene: TRBJ2-5
V gene: TRBV11-2
CDR3 protein: CASSLGATGWQTQYF
CDR3 DNA: TGTGCCAGCAGCCTGGGTGCGACAGGGTGGCAGACCCAGTACTTC

D gene: NA
clone size: NA
J gene: TRBJ2-2
V gene: TRBV5-1
CDR3 protein: CASSLTTGSNTGELFF
CDR3 DNA: TGCGCCAGCAGCTTGACCACAGGGTCGAACACCGGGGAGCTGTTTTTT

D gene: NA
clone size: NA
J gene: TRBJ2-1
V gene: TRBV3-1/TRBV3-2
CDR3 protein: CASSQEGGAQFF
CDR3 DNA: TGTGCCAGCAGCCAAGAGGGTGGGGCGCAGTTCTTC

D gene: NA
clone size: NA
J gene: TRBJ2-5
V gene: TRBV7-6
CDR3 protein: CASSQDGVASTQYF
CDR3 DNA: TGTGCCAGCAGCCAAGACGGGGTTGCATCGACCCAGTACTTC

D gene: TRBD2
clone size: few
J gene: TRBJ2-1
V gene: TRBV4-1
CDR3 protein: CASSQDQLRLAGGAEQFF
CDR3 DNA: TGCGCCAGCAGCCAAGATCAACTAAGGCTAGCGGGAGGAGCGGAGCAGTTCTTC

D gene: NA
clone size: NA
J gene: TRBJ2-2
V gene: TRBV6-5
CDR3 protein: CASKDRSNTGELFF
CDR3 DNA: TGTGCCAGCAAAGACAGGTCGAACACCGGGGAGCTGTTTTTT